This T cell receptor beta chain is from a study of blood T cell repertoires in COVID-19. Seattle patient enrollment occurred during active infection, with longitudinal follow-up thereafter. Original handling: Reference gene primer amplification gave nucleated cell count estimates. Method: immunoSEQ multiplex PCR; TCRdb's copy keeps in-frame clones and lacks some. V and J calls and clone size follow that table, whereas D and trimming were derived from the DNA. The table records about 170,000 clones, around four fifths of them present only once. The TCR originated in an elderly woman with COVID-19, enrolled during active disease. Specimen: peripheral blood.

The chain's CDR3 is CASTGHRGGWWTQYF. DNA for the CDR3: TGTGCCAGCACCGGGCACAGGGGGGGGTGGTGGACCCAGTACTTC. This sequence joins TRBV11-2 and TRBJ2-5; D is possibly TRBD1 (8 bases). This CDR3 spans 15 amino acids. The V end lost 7 bases, the J end lost 7 bases, and 22 bases lay between the germline ends. CDR1 SGHAT and CDR2 FQNNGV come from the germline V gene.